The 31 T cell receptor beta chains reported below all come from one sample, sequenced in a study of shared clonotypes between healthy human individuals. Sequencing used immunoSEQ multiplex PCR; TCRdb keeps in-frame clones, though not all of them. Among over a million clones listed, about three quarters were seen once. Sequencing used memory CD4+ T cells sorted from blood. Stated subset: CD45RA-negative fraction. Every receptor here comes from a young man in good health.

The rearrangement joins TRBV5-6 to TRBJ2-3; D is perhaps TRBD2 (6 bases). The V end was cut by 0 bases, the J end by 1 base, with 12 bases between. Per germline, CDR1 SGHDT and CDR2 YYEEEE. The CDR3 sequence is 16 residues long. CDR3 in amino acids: CASSLVGGLGTDTQYF. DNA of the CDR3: TGTGCCAGCAGCTTGGTTGGGGGGTTGGGCACAGATACGCAGTATTTT.

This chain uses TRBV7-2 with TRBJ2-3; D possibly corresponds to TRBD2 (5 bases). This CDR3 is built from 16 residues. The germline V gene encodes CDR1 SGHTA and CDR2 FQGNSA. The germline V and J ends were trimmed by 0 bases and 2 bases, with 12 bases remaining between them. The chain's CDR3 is CASSLAALATTDTQYF. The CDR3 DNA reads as TGTGCCAGCAGCTTAGCGGCCCTAGCAACCACAGATACGCAGTATTTT.

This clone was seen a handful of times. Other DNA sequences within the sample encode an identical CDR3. CDR3 nucleotide sequence: TGTGCCAGCACAGACAGGGGGCGCCCCTACGAGCAGTACTTC. This translates into CASTDRGRPYEQYF. This chain uses TRBV28 with TRBJ2-7, with TRBD1 matching over 10 bases. Germline-derived CDR1 and CDR2 are MDHEN and SYDVKM. V was pared by 7 bases and J by 2 bases, with 5 bases of the junction left unmatched. This CDR3 is 14 amino acids long.

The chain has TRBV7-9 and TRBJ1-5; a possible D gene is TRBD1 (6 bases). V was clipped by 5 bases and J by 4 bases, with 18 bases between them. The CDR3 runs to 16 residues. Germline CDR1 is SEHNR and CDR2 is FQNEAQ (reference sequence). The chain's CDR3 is CASSRATGPSNQPQHF. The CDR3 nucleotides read TGTGCCAGCAGCCGCGCCACAGGGCCATCAAATCAGCCCCAGCATTTT.

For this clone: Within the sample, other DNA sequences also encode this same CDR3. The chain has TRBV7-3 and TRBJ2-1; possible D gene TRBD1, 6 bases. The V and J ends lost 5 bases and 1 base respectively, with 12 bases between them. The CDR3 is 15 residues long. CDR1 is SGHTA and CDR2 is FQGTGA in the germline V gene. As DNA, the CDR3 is TGTGCCAGCAGCCCGGACAGAGGATCCTACAATGAGCAGTTCTTC. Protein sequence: CASSPDRGSYNEQFF. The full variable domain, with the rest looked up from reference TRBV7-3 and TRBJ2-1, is GAGVSQTPSNKVTEKGKYVELRCDPISGHTALYWYRQSLGQGPEFLIYFQGTGAADDSGLPNDRFFAVRPEGSVSTLKIQRTERGDSAVYLCASSPDRGSYNEQFFGPGTRLTVL.

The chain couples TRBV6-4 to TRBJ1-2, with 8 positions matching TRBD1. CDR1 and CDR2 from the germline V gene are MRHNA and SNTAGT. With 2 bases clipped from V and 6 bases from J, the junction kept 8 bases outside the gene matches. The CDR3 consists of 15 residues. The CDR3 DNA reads TGTGCCAGCAGTGACGGGCGAACAGGGGGTAATGGCTACACCTTC. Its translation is CASSDGRTGGNGYTF.

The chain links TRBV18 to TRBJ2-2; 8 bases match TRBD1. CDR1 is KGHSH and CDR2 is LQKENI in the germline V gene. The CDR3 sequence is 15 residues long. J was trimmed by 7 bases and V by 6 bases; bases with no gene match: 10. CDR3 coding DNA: TGTGCCAGCTCGCCTCGGACAGGGACCAACGGGGAGCTGTTTTTT. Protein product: CASSPRTGTNGELFF.

The CDR3 coding sequence is TGTGCCAGCAGCTCGGACAGGGGTAAAGTTTCACCCCTCCACTTT. Encoded protein: CASSSDRGKVSPLHF. J is TRBJ1-6 and V is TRBV5-4; 9 nucleotides line up with TRBD1. Trimming cost V 3 bases and J 9 bases; bases outside gene matches: 7. The length of the CDR3 is 15 residues. The germline V gene has CDR1 SGHNT and CDR2 YYREEE (reference sequence).

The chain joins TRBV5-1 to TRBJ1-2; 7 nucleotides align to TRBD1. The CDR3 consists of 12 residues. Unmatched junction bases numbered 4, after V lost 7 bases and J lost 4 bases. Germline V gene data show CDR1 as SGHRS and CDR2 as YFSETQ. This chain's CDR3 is CASSGTVYGYTF. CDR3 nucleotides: TGCGCCAGCTCCGGGACAGTCTATGGCTACACCTTC.

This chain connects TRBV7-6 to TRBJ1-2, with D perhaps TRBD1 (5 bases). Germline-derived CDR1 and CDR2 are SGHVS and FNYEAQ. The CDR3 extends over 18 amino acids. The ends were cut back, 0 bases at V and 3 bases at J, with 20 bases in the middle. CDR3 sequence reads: CASSLAIPGGGTDYGYTF. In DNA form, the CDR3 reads TGTGCCAGCAGCTTAGCCATACCGGGTGGAGGGACGGACTATGGCTACACCTTC.

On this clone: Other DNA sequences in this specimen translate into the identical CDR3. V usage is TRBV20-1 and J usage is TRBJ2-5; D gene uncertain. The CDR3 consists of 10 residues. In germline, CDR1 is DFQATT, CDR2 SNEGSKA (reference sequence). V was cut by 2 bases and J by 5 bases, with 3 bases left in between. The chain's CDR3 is CSARRETQYF. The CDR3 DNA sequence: TGCAGTGCTAGAAGGGAGACCCAGTACTTC.

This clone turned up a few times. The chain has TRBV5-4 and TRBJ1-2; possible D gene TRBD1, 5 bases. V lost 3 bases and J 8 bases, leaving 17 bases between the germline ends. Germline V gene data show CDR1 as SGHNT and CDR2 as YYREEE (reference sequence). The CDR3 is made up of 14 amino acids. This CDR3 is CASSSPSGGGGYTF. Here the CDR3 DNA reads TGTGCCAGCAGCTCCCCGTCGGGCGGGGGAGGCTACACCTTC.

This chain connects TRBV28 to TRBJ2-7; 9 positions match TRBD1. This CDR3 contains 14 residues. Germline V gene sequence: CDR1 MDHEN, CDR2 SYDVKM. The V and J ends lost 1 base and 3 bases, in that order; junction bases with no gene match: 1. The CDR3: CASSLSGQGYEQYF. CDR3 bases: TGTGCCAGCAGTTTATCGGGACAGGGCTACGAGCAGTACTTC.

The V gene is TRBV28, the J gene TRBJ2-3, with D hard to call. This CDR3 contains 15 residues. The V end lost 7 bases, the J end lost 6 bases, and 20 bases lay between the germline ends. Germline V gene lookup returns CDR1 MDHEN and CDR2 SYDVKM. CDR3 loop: CASKNVGLITDTQYF. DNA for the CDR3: TGTGCCAGCAAGAACGTCGGGTTAATCACGGATACGCAGTATTTT.

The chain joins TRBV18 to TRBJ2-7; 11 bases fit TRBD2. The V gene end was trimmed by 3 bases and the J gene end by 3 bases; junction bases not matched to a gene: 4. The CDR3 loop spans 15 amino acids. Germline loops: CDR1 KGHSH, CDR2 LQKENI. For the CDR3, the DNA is TGTGCCAGCTCACCCGGACTAGCGGGCCTCTACGAGCAGTACTTC. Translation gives CASSPGLAGLYEQYF.

The CDR3 DNA is TGTGCCAGCAGCTTAAGAGCGGGAGATGAGACCCAGTACTTC. This sequence encodes CASSLRAGDETQYF. V usage is TRBV7-9 and J usage is TRBJ2-5, with 8 bases that match TRBD2. This CDR3 comprises 14 residues. Germline V gene sequence: CDR1 SEHNR, CDR2 FQNEAQ (reference sequence). V dropped 2 bases and J dropped 5; count of bases not matched to a gene: 4.

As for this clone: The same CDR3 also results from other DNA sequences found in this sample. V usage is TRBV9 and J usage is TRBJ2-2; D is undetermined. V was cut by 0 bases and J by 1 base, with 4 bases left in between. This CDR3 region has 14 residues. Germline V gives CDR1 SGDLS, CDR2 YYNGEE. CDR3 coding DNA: TGTGCCAGCAGCGTAGCGGGGAACACCGGGGAGCTGTTTTTT. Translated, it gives CASSVAGNTGELFF.

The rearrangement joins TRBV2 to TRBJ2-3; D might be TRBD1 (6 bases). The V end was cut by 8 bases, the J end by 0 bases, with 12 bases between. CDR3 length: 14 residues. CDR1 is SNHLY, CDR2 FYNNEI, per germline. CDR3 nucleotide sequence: TGTGCCAGCGCGGACAGTTCTAGCACAGATACGCAGTATTTT. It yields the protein CASADSSSTDTQYF.

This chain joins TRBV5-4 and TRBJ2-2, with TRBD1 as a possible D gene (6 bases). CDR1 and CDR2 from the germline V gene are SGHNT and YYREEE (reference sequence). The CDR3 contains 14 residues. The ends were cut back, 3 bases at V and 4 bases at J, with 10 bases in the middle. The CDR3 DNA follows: TGTGCCAGCAGCTCCCAGGGGACCACCGGGGAGCTGTTTTTT. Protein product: CASSSQGTTGELFF.

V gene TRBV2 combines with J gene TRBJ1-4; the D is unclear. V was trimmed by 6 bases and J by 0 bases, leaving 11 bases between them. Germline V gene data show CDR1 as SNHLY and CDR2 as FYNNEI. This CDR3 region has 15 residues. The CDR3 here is CASSATRSTNEKLFF. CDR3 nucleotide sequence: TGTGCCAGCAGCGCTACACGCTCAACTAATGAAAAACTGTTTTTT.

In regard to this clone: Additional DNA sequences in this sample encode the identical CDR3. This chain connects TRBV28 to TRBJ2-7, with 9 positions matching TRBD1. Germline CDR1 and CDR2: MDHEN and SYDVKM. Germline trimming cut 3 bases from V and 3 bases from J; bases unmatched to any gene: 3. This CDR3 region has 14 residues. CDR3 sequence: CASSLLGQGYEQYF. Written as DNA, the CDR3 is TGTGCCAGCAGTTTGTTGGGACAGGGCTACGAGCAGTACTTC.

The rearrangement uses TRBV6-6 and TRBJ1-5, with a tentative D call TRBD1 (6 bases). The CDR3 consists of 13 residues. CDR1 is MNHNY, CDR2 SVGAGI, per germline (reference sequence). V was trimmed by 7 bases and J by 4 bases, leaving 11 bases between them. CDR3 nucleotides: TGTGCCAGCACCAAGGACAGAAATCAGCCCCAGCATTTT. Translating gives CASTKDRNQPQHF.

Here the CDR3 reads CASSGDLGTGWGTDTQYF. In nucleotides, the CDR3 is TGTGCCAGCAGTGGGGATCTAGGGACCGGTTGGGGGACAGATACGCAGTATTTT. This rearrangement joins TRBV6-1 to TRBJ2-3; D might be TRBD1 or TRBD2, each matching 5 bases. The CDR3 contains 18 residues. CDR1 is MNHNS, CDR2 SASEGT, per germline. The germline V and J ends were trimmed by 4 bases and 3 bases, with 23 bases remaining between them.

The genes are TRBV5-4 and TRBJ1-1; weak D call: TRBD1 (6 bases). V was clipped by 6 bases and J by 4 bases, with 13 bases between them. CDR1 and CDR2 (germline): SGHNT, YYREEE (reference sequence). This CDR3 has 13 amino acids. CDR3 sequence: CASKSQGITEAFF. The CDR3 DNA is TGTGCCAGCAAGAGTCAGGGGATCACTGAAGCTTTCTTT.

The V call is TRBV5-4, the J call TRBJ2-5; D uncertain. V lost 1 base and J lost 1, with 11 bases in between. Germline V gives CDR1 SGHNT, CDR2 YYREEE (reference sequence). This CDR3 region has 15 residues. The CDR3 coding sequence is TGTGCCAGCAGCTTGTACGGCGGCAGCCAAGAGACCCAGTACTTC. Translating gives CASSLYGGSQETQYF.

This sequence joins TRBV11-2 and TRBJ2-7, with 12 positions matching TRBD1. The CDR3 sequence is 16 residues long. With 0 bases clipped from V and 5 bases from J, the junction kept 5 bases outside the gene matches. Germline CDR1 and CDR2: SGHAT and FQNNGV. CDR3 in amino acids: CASSLDRGTGGNEQYF. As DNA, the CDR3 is TGTGCCAGCAGCTTAGATCGGGGGACAGGGGGCAACGAGCAGTACTTC.

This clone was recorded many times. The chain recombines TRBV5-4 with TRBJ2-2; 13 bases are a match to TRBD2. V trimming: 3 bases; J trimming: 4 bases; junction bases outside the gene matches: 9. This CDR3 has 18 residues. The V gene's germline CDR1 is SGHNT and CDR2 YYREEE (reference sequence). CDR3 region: CASSWKTSGGRGTGELFF. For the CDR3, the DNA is TGTGCCAGCAGCTGGAAGACTAGCGGGGGGCGAGGCACCGGGGAGCTGTTTTTT. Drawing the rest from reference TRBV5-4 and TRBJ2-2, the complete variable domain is ETGVTQSPTHLIKTRGQQVTLRCSSQSGHNTVSWYQQALGQGPQFIFQYYREEENGRGNFPPRFSGLQFPNYSSELNVNALELDDSALYLCASSWKTSGGRGTGELFFGEGSRLTVL.

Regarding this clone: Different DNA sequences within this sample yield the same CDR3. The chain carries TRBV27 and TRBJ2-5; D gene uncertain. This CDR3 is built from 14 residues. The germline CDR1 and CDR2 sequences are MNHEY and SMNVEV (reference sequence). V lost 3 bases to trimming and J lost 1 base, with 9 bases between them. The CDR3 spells CASSLRQTQETQYF. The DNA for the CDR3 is TGTGCCAGCAGTTTGCGTCAGACCCAAGAGACCCAGTACTTC.

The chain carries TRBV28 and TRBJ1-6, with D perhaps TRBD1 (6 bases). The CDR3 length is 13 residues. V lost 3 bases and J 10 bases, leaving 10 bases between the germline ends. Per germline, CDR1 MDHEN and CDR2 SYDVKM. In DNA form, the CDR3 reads TGTGCCAGCAGTTTTACAGGGAACTCACCCCTCCACTTT. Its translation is CASSFTGNSPLHF.

In DNA, the CDR3 is TGCGCCAGCAGCCAAGGGACTAGCGGGGGGGCGTGGACAGATACGCAGTATTTT. Its translation is CASSQGTSGGAWTDTQYF. The chain joins TRBV4-1 to TRBJ2-3, with 15 bases lining up with TRBD2. The ends lost 1 base at V and 3 bases at J; junction bases unmatched: 5. The germline V gene has CDR1 MGHRA and CDR2 YSYEKL. The CDR3 contains 18 residues.

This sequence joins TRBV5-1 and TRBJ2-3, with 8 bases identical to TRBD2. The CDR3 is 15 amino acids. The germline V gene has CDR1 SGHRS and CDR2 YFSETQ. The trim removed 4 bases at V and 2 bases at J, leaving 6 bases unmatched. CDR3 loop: CASSREGGPTDTQYF. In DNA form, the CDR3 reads TGCGCCAGCAGCCGGGAGGGGGGACCCACAGATACGCAGTATTTT.